Listed here is a single T cell receptor (beta chain). Its antigen remains unidentified. The record has no base qualities; no much larger clone is one base away. The cohort comprised around 690 healthy bone marrow donors. At the time of sampling, every cohort member was nominally healthy, though immune exposures that went unrecorded were likely present. The donor tested CMV seronegative and was one of the 352 seronegative cohort members. A peripheral blood sample was collected from each donor, and TCR beta sequencing was performed on peripheral blood mononuclear cells. Genomic DNA extraction from the blood cell samples was performed with the Qiagen DNeasy Blood Extraction Kit. This sample was taken from a study of cytomegalovirus exposure and HLA in healthy donors (dated by TCRdb to the late 2010s). For context, the study as a whole: An earlier analysis of approximately 640 of the donors reported more than 250 Gb of sequence data and some 100 million unique TCR beta sequences from some 180 million T cells. Around 300 gigabases of sequencing data and 78 million or so unique TCR sequences were included in an early release covering several hundred HLA-typed donors. Among the approximately 420 genotyped donors, under 90% belonged to the genetic ancestry cluster associated with self-reported Caucasian donors. The study aimed to test whether cataloging public T cell receptors could reveal signatures of past pathogen exposure. The study used immunosequencing to profile the T cell repertoires of approximately 630 subjects and linked those repertoires to cytomegalovirus serostatus. In addition to the first cohort of several hundred subjects, a separate validation cohort of approximately 110 different subjects was used. The study combined high-throughput TCR immunosequencing, statistical association of individual TCRs with disease status, and machine learning to predict cytomegalovirus infection status. To study patterns of TCR occurrence, a later analysis re-analyzed previously published TCR beta repertoires from several hundred donors and added high-resolution HLA genotyping. The later analysis used no new phenotypic data to find candidate immune exposures, relying instead on TCR beta sequences and their occurrence across donors. An earlier analysis of fewer than 750 of the donors used high-throughput TCR beta sequencing to judge whether each TCR beta V gene segment behaved as functional or pseudogenic. Alongside the repertoire data, information on donor age, sex, ethnicity and CMV serostatus was compiled. A later genetic analysis took genome-wide SNP genotypes for about three fifths of the roughly 700 donors and used that subset as a discovery cohort. All discovery cohort repertoires had been generated using a single sequencing platform. Class I and class II HLA loci were covered by the typing at four-digit resolution. Typing coverage differed by locus: A, B, C, DRB1 and DQB1 were typed in about 620-630 donors, DQA1 in 522, DPA1 in over 600, and DPB1 in 400 to 480. Roughly 5 DR-DQ haplotypes were handled as single units for association and clustering, since linkage in the cohort was strong. Across 398 genotyped donors of the cohort, an average of roughly 250,000 unique TCR beta nucleotide sequences per donor were sequenced, and roughly a sixth of those sequences were non-productive. The research as a whole found: The study listed 150 to 200 TCR beta chains as associated with cytomegalovirus. Because HLA typing was unavailable for some donors at each locus, only the typed subset was used in association tests. In a later analysis, over 15,000 TCR beta sequences were associated with specific HLA alleles at a false discovery rate of 0.05. According to a later analysis, TCR association rates differed among HLA loci, with DRB1 alleles showing the most associated TCRs and HLA-C alleles showing the fewest. The only immune exposure information available for the cohort was CMV serostatus. A later analysis found that most CMV-associated TCR beta chains appeared HLA-restricted, with HLA associations seemingly driven largely by CMV exposure. A further reported finding was that TCR beta sequences accurately predicted the HLA-A and HLA-B alleles for most subjects in the first cohort. The authors suggested that the approach could potentially be extended to other disease states and immunological phenotypes. Three of the identified cytomegalovirus-associated TCR beta chains were confirmed in vitro to be specific for cytomegalovirus antigens. An association between a missense DCLRE1C variant and V-gene and J-gene trimming of TCR beta chains was found in a later genetic analysis and replicated in an independent cohort. Correlated functional status among segregating V segments might reflect linkage disequilibrium, but an unknown experimental factor could not be ruled out. Only TCR beta chains were sequenced in this cohort, and the absence of alpha or paired-chain data limited detectable features. Across donors, most TCR sequences were observed very rarely, whereas some public TCRs were present in many individuals. In a later analysis, HLA-associated TCR beta chains were found to be more clonally expanded and to have lower generation probabilities than equally common non-associated chains. An earlier analysis of approximately 600 of the donors showed that most TCR beta V segments appeared in productive rearrangements either about 90% or about 30% of the time, which broadly matched IMGT annotations. Because counts were too low, roughly 18 rarely observed V segments, including chromosome 9 orphons, were left out of the earlier analysis of about 500 of the donors. The sequencing pipeline was judged likely to have produced a cluster of highly shared sequence variants as a technical artifact. A later analysis reported that several top co-occurrence clusters appeared linked to parvovirus B19, influenza, CMV and Epstein-Barr virus. The classifier was reported to diagnose cytomegalovirus status with high specificity and sensitivity in both the original and validation cohorts. Presence/absence analyses assumed roughly uniform sequencing depth across donors, an assumption that may not hold. When HLA alleles, especially DR and DQ, strongly co-occurred, TCR associations were difficult to assign to individual alleles. Because the 87-base-pair reads could not distinguish some IMGT-functional V segments, including TRBV6-2 and TRBV6-3, those segments were excluded. A later genetic analysis reported fewer N-insertions in productive TCRs among donors in an Asian-associated ancestry cluster than the roughly 700-donor mean.

Looking up the germline V gene yields CDR1 MRHNA and CDR2 SNTAGT. Trimming takes 2 bases off V and 9 bases off J; junction bases not matched to a gene: 6. From the cysteine through the phenylalanine, the CDR3 covers 15 amino acids. CDR3 DNA only is kept here, 45 bases in frame from base 1. The library was prepared using the immunoSEQ multiplex PCR assay. The multiplex PCR relied on a mix of 60 forward primers for TCR Vbeta segments and 13 reverse primers for TCR Jbeta segments. A multiplex PCR assay on genomic DNA amplified the CDR3 region of rearranged TCR beta genes. The Illumina HiSeq System was used to sequence the amplified TCR beta libraries as 87-base-pair reads. On the authors' methods: In a later analysis, some 80 million unique TCR beta chains were counted across the 500 to 850 repertoires, and roughly 9.9 million of these chains were shared by at least two donors. Raw reads were error-corrected and collapsed into unique sequences by a nearest-neighbor algorithm in which closely related sequences were merged to remove PCR and sequencing errors. V, D and J gene segments were assigned by aligning CDR3 sequences to IMGT reference sequences. For a sequence to be retained, a match of at least six nucleotides was required to both a V gene segment and a J gene segment. Rearrangements were classified as productive when the CDR3 lacked stop codons and remained in frame with V and J, and all other rearrangements were classified as non-productive. CDR3 was defined by IMGT convention, running from the second conserved V-encoded cysteine to the conserved J-encoded phenylalanine. In an earlier analysis of some 550 of the donors, sequences lacking an unambiguous match to a single V gene segment were excluded. An earlier analysis of a few hundred of the donors called V segments functional above 56.7% productive rearrangements and segregating when the between-donor standard deviation exceeded 5%. A statistical classification framework was developed to diagnose cytomegalovirus status using the catalog of TCR beta chain sequences. In a later analysis, TCR nucleotide sequences were compared against IMGT/GENE-DB human TR gene sequences so that V and J genes could be assigned. In a later analysis, CDR3 sequences and most-parsimonious VDJ recombination scenarios were assigned using the TCRdist pipeline. In a later analysis, each TCR beta chain was defined by its CDR3 amino acid sequence together with its V-gene family, and reads without a unique V-gene family were excluded. As a way to deal with suspected cross-contamination and a sequencing artifact, a later analysis dropped approximately 570 nucleotide sequences that were highly shared and had low generation probability. For each public chain, a later analysis derived a clonal expansion index from normalized ranks of inferred template counts within each repertoire. In a later analysis, generation probabilities were computed using a VDJ recombination model fitted to out-of-frame rearrangements, and the results were checked against IGoR. In a later analysis, hypergeometric tests were used to score TCR-TCR, TCR-HLA and TCR-CMV co-occurrence, with a repertoire-size bias correction applied to TCR pairs. A later analysis estimated false discovery rates by permuting HLA or CMV assignments 20 times. A later analysis grouped co-occurring TCRs with DBSCAN, adding TCRdist sequence similarity when clustering within HLA-allele-positive subsets. Repertoires with fewer than 30,000 or more than 120,000 public chains were left out of co-occurrence clustering, as were five repertoires with anomalous nucleotide sharing. TCRdb took over this immuneACCESS table, retaining in-frame rearrangements with V and J assigned. Such tables are incomplete; in checked studies, under half of the missing clones stem from an unresolved V gene, and the remainder is unexplained. D and trimming were read from the DNA, whereas the V and J calls and clone size are those reported in that table. The sample table records over 110,000 clones; 82% of these occur just once. The leading ten clones occupy around 2.4% of the sample.

The TCR comes from a male donor in good health and CMV-seronegative. The material sequenced was PBMCs. Recombination joined TRBV6-4 with TRBJ2-1, with 11 junctional bases fitting TRBD1. The DNA is as follows: TGTGCCAGCAGTGACGGACAGGGGGCTTCAAGTGAGCAGTTCTTC. Translated, it gives CASSDGQGASSEQFF.